This TCR beta chain was obtained from a study of blood T cell repertoires in COVID-19. This CDR3 is built from 15 residues. Trimming removed 3 bases from V and 7 bases from J; junction bases left unmatched: 11. CDR1 and CDR2 from the germline V gene are KGHSH and LQKENI. Profiling relied on immunoSEQ multiplex PCR, and the TCRdb table lists in-frame clones only, not all of them. This sample carries some 180,000 clones, 70% to 90% of them seen once, and the ten largest clones take roughly 8.1%. This TCR was sampled from a woman aged 80 or older with COVID-19, enrolled during active disease. This sequence joins TRBV18 and TRBJ1-2, with 7 positions matching TRBD1. The sample consisted of peripheral blood. The CDR3 protein is CASSPRVGGEFGYTF. The CDR3 DNA follows: TGTGCCAGCTCACCGAGGGTAGGGGGCGAGTTTGGCTACACCTTC.